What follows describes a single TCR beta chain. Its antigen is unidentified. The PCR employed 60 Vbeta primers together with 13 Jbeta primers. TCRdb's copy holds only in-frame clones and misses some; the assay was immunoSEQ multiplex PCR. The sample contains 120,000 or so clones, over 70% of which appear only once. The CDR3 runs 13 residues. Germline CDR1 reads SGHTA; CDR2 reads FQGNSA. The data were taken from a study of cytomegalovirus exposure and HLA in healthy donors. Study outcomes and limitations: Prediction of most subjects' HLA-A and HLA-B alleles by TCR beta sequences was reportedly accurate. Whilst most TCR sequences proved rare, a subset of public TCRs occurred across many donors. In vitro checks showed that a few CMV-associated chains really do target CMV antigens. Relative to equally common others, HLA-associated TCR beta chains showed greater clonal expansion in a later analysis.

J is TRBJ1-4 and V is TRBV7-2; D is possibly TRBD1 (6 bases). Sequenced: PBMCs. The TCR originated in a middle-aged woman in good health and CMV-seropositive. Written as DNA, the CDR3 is TGTGCTGTAGGCGGGGGGCCTAATGAAAAACTGTTTTTT. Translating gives CAVGGGPNEKLFF.